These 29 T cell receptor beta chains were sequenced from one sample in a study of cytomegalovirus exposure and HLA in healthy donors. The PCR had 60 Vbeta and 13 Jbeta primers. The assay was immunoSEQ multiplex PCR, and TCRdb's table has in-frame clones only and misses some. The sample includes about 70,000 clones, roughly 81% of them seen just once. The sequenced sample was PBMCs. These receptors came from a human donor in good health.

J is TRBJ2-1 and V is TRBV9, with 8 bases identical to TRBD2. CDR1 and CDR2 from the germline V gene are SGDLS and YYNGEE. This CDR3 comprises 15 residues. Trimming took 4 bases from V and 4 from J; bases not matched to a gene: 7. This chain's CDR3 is CASSITSGRYNEQFF. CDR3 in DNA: TGTGCCAGCAGCATAACTAGCGGACGGTACAATGAGCAGTTCTTC.

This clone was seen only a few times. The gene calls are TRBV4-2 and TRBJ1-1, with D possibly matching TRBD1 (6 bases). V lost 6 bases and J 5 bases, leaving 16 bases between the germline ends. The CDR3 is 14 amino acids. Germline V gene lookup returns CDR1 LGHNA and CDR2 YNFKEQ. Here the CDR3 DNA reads TGTGCCAGCAGAGGGGGTTTGAGGGGAACTGAAGCTTTCTTT. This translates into CASRGGLRGTEAFF.

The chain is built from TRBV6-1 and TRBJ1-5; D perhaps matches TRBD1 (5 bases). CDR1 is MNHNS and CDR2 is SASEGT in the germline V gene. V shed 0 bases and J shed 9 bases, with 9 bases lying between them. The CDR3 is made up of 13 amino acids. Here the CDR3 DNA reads TGTGCCAGCAGTGAAGCGCGGGGGTCGCCCCAGCATTTT. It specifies CASSEARGSPQHF.

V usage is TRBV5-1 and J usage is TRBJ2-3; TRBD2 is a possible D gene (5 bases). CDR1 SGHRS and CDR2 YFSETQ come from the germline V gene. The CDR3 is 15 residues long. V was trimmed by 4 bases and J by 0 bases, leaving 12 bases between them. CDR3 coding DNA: TGCGCCAGCAGCCCCTGGGGAGAGAGCACAGATACGCAGTATTTT. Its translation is CASSPWGESTDTQYF.

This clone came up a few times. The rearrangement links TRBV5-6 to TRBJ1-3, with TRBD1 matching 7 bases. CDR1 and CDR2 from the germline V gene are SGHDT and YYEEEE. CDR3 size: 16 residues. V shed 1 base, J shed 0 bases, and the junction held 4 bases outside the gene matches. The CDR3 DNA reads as TGTGCCAGCAGCTTGCTTGACAGGGACTCTGGAAACACCATATATTTT. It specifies CASSLLDRDSGNTIYF.

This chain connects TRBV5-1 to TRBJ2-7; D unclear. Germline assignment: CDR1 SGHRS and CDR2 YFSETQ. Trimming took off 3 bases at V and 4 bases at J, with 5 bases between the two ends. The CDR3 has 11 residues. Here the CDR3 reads CASSSTYEQYF. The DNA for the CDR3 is TGCGCCAGCAGCTCCACTTACGAGCAGTACTTC.

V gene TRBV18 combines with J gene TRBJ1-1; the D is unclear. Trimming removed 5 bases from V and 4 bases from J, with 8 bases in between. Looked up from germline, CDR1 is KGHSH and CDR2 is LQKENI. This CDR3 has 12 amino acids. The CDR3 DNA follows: TGTGCCAGCTCAAGCCGGGGCACTGAAGCTTTCTTT. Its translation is CASSSRGTEAFF.

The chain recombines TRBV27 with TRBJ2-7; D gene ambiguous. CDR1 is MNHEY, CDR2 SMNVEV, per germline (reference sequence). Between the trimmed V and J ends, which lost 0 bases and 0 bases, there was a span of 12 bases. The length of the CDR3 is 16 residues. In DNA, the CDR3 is TGTGCCAGCAGTTTATCCCAAGAGTGGAGCTCCTACGAGCAGTACTTC. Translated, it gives CASSLSQEWSSYEQYF.

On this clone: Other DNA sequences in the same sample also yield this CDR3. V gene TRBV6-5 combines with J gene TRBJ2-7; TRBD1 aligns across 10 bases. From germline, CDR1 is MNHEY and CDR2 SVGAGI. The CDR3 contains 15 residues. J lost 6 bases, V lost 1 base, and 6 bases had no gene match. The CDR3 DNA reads TGTGCCAGCAGTTACTATGGGACAGGGGAATCCGAGCAGTACTTC. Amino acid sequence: CASSYYGTGESEQYF.

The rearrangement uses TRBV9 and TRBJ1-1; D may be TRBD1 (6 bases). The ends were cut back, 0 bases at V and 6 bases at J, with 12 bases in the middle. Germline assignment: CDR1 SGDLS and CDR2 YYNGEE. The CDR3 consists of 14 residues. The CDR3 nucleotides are TGTGCCAGCAGCGTAGAAGACAGGACCCCTGAAGCTTTCTTT. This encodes CASSVEDRTPEAFF.

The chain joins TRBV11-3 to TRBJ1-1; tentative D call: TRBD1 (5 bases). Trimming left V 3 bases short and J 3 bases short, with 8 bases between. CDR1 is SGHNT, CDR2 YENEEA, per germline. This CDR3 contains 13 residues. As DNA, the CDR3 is TGTGCCAGCAGCTTGGGGACTCACACTGAAGCTTTCTTT. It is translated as CASSLGTHTEAFF. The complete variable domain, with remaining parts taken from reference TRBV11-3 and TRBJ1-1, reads EAGVVQSPRYKIIEKKQPVAFWCNPISGHNTLYWYLQNLGQGPELLIRYENEEAVDDSQLPKDRFSAERLKGVDSTLKIQPAELGDSAVYLCASSLGTHTEAFFGQGTRLTVV.

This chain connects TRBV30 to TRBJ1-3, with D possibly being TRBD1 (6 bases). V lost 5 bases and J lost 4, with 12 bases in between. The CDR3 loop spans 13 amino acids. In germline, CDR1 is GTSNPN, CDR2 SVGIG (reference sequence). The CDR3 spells CAWLTGTGNTIYF. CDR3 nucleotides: TGTGCCTGGCTAACCGGGACAGGAAACACCATATATTTT.

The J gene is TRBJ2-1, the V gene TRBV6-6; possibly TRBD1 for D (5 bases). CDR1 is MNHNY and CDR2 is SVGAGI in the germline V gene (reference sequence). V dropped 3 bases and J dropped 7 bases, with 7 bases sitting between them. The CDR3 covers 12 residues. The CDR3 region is CASSYRGNEQFF. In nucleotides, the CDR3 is TGTGCCAGCAGTTATAGGGGTAATGAGCAGTTCTTC.

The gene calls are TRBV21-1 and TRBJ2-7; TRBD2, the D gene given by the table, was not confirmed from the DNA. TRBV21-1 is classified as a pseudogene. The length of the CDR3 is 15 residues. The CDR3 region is CASTEGLAESYEQYF. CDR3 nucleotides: TGTGCCAGCACCGAGGGACTAGCGGAGTCCTACGAGCAGTACTTC.

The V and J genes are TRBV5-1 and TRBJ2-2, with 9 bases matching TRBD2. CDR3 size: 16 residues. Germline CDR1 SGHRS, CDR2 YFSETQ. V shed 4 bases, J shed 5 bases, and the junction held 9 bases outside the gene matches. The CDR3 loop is CASSPSGAGGTGELFF. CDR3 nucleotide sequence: TGCGCCAGCAGCCCCTCCGGCGCGGGAGGGACCGGGGAGCTGTTTTTT.

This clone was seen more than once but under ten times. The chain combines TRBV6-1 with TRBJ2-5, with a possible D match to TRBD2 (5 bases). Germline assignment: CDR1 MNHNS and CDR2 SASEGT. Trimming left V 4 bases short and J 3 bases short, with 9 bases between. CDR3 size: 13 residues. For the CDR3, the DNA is TGTGCCAGCAGTGGAGGACTGAAAGAGACCCAGTACTTC. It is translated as CASSGGLKETQYF.

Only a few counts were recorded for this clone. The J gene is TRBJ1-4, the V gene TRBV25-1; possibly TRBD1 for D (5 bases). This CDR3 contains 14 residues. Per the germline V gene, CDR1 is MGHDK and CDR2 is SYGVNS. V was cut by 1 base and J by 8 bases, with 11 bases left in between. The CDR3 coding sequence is TGTGCCAGCAGTGAATGGACGGAGGGGGAAAAACTGTTTTTT. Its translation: CASSEWTEGEKLFF.

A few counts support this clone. The CDR3 loop is CASSPPGSDEQYF. The CDR3 region has the DNA TGTGCCAGCAGCCCCCCGGGGTCTGACGAGCAGTACTTC. The genes are TRBV11-3 and TRBJ2-7; possibly TRBD2 for D (5 bases). V was cut by 5 bases and J by 5 bases, with 13 bases left in between. CDR3 length equals 13 residues. From germline, CDR1 is SGHNT and CDR2 YENEEA.

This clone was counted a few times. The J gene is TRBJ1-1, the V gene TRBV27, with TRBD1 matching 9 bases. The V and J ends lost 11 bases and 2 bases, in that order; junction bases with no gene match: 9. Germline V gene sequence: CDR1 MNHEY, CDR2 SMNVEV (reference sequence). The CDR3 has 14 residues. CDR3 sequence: CAERLGQGNTEAFF. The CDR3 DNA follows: TGTGCCGAACGCCTGGGACAGGGTAACACTGAAGCTTTCTTT.

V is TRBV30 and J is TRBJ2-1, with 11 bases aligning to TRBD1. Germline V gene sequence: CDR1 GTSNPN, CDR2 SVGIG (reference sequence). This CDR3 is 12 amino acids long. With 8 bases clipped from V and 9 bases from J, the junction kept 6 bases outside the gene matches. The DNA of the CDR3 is TGTGCCCAGGACAGGGGGCTTGGTGAGCAGTTCTTC. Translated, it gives CAQDRGLGEQFF.

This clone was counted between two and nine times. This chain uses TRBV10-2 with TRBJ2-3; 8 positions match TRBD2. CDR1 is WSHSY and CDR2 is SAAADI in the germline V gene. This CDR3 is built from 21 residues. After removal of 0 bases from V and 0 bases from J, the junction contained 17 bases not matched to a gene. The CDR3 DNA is TGCGCCAGCAGTGAGTCAGGGCAGACTAGCGCTCTCCGACCTAGCACAGATACGCAGTATTTT. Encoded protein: CASSESGQTSALRPSTDTQYF.

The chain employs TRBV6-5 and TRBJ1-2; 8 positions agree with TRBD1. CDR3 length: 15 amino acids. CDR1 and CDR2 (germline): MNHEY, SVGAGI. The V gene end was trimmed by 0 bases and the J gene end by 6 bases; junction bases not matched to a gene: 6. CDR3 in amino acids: CASSYSSTGVDGYTF. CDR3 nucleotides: TGTGCCAGCAGTTACTCGTCGACAGGGGTCGATGGCTACACCTTC.

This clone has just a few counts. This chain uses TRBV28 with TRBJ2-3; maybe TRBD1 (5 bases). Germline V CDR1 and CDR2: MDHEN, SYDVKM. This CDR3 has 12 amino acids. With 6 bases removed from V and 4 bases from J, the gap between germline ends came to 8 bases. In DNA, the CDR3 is TGTGCCAGCAGCCCACAGGCAGATACGCAGTATTTT. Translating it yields CASSPQADTQYF.

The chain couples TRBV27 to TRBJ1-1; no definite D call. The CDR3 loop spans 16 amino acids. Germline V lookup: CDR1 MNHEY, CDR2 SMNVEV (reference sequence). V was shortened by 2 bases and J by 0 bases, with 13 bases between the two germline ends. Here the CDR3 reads CASSLSGRYMNTEAFF. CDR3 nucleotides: TGTGCCAGCAGTTTAAGTGGCCGATATATGAACACTGAAGCTTTCTTT.

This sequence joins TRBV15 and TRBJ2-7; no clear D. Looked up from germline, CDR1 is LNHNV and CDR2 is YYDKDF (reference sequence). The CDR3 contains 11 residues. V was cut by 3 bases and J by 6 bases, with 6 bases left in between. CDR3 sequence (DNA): TGTGCCACCAGCAGCAGTGGCGAGCAGTACTTC. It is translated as CATSSSGEQYF.

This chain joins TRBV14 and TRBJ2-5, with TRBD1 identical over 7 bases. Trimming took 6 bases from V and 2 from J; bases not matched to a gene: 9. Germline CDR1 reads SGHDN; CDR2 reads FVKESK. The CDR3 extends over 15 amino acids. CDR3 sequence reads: CASSPMGTAQETQYF. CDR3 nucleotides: TGTGCCAGCAGTCCTATGGGGACAGCTCAAGAGACCCAGTACTTC. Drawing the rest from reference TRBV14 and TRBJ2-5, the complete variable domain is EAGVTQFPSHSVIEKGQTVTLRCDPISGHDNLYWYRRVMGKEIKFLLHFVKESKQDESGMPNNRFLAERTGGTYSTLKVQPAELEDSGVYFCASSPMGTAQETQYFGPGTRLLVL.

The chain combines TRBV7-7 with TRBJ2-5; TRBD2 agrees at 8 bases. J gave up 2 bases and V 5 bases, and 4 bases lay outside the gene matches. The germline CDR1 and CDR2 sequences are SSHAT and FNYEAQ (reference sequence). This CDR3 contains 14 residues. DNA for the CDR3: TGTGCCAGCAGCCTTTCTAGCGGGCAAGAGACCCAGTACTTC. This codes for CASSLSSGQETQYF.

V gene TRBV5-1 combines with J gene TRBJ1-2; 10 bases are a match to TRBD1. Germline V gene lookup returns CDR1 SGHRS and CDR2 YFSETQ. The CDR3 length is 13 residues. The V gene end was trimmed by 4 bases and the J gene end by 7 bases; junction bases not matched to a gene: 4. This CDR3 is CASSPGQGSGYTF. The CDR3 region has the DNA TGCGCCAGCAGCCCGGGACAGGGGTCTGGCTACACCTTC.

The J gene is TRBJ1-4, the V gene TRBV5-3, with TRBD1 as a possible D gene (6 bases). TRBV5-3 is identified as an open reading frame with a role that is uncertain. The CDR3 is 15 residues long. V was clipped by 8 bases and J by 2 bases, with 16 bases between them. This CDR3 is CASSLWDTTNEKLFF. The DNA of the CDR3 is TGTGCCAGCAGCCTTTGGGACACGACTAATGAAAAACTGTTTTTT.